The rows below give T cell receptor beta chains drawn from one sample of a study of sequential checkpoint blockade in melanoma. Profiling relied on immunoSEQ multiplex PCR, and the TCRdb table lists in-frame clones only, not all of them. The data contain under 40,000 clones, about 88% of them seen just once; the ten biggest clones take up under 15%. The input for sequencing was CD8+ T cells sorted from blood (inferred from file names), taken from a patient given nivolumab and ipilimumab in sequence. The receptors were sampled from a human donor with melanoma. The CDR3 runs from the conserved cysteine through the conserved F or W. Fields, in order: CDR3 length, J gene, V gene, CDR3 protein.

len: 16
j_gene: TRBJ2-1
v_gene: TRBV7-9
CDR3aa: CASSLLGLAGGDEQFF

len: 15
j_gene: .
v_gene: TRBV7-9
CDR3aa: CASSLPLVGAYEQYF

len: 14
j_gene: TRBJ2-7
v_gene: TRBV27
CDR3aa: CASSLAETSNEQYF

len: 15
j_gene: TRBJ2-1
v_gene: TRBV5-4
CDR3aa: CASSRQGFGANEQFF

len: 14
j_gene: TRBJ1-2
v_gene: TRBV27
CDR3aa: CASSLNRGYYGYTF

len: 15
j_gene: TRBJ1-1
v_gene: TRBV28
CDR3aa: CASRATGDPNTEAFF

len: 14
j_gene: TRBJ2-1
v_gene: TRBV27
CDR3aa: CASSFVSRRYEQFF

len: 13
j_gene: TRBJ2-7
v_gene: TRBV7-9
CDR3aa: CATMGGPTYEQYF

len: 11
j_gene: TRBJ1-1
v_gene: TRBV29-1
CDR3aa: CSVDRNTEAFF

len: 14
j_gene: TRBJ1-1
v_gene: TRBV9
CDR3aa: CASSVGGRVTEAFF

len: 15
j_gene: TRBJ2-5
v_gene: TRBV5-4
CDR3aa: CASSRSRDSQETQYF

len: 19
j_gene: TRBJ1-1
v_gene: TRBV14
CDR3aa: CASSQALDRGRGSSTEAFF

len: 13
j_gene: TRBJ2-1
v_gene: TRBV28
CDR3aa: CASSPSAGNEQFF

len: 15
j_gene: TRBJ2-3
v_gene: TRBV5-4
CDR3aa: CASSFGTRPTDTQYF